A single sample is the source of the 25 T cell receptor beta chains below, sequenced in a study of T cell repertoires in cytomegalovirus infection (dated by TCRdb to about 2019). Explained via the paper, the treatment or condition label denotes: in vitro stimulation with specific CMV peptide epitopes to enrich CMV-specific T cells. Their cognate antigens are unknown. The sequencer listed for this sample is Illumina HiSeq 1500. The public reads were reprocessed in TCRdb via fastp at Q25 and MiXCR, keeping in-frame beta chains. Duplicate CDR3 protein sequences are folded into a single record with the most common DNA and genes. Counted in this sample were hundreds of thousands of distinct CDR3 sequences; roughly a third of them appeared once. About 17% of the sample lies in the top ten. Source: cultured PBMCs, taken from culture after CMV antigen stimulation. These receptors originate from a human donor in good health (CMV status not recorded). Some clones in this sample may be carry-over from other donors' samples.

This clonotype occurred a few times. The gene calls are TRBV12-3 or TRBV12-4 and TRBJ2-5; D is perhaps TRBD2 (7 bases). This CDR3 spans 13 amino acids. Trimming took 2 bases from V and 7 from J, leaving 11 bases between them. CDR3 sequence reads: CASSLSGEGTQYF. CDR3 coding DNA: TGTGCCAGCAGTTTATCAGGGGAGGGGACCCAGTACTTC.

The rearrangement joins TRBV29-1 to TRBJ2-5, with D uncertain. The CDR3 has 12 residues. Germline V lookup: CDR1 SQVTM, CDR2 ANQGSEA. The V end was cut by 4 bases, the J end by 5 bases, with 11 bases between. The chain's CDR3 is CSVVSGGETQYF. The CDR3 bases are TGCAGCGTTGTATCTGGTGGCGAGACCCAGTACTTC.

This clonotype has just one count. The rearrangement joins TRBV20-1 to TRBJ2-5; D is unclear. The CDR3 covers 11 residues. Germline CDR1 is DFQATT and CDR2 is SNEGSKA (reference sequence). Between the trimmed V and J ends, which lost 6 bases and 4 bases, there was a span of 9 bases. The CDR3 is CSAAPLETQYF. CDR3 DNA sequence: TGCAGTGCGGCCCCCCTAGAGACCCAGTACTTC.

This chain uses TRBV6-2 or TRBV6-3 with TRBJ2-1, with D perhaps TRBD2 (5 bases). V was clipped by 5 bases and J by 10 bases, with 12 bases between them. The germline V gene has CDR1 MNHEY and CDR2 SVGEGT. The CDR3 is 12 amino acids. CDR3: CASSTWGEEQFF. The CDR3 coding sequence is TGTGCCAGCAGTACCTGGGGAGAGGAGCAGTTCTTC.

The rearrangement links TRBV20-1 to TRBJ2-2; either TRBD1 or TRBD2 may supply D (5 bases each). The CDR3 is 14 amino acids. Deletions cut 2 bases from V and 6 bases from J, with 13 bases between. Germline loops: CDR1 DFQATT, CDR2 SNEGSKA (reference sequence). CDR3 region: CSARRTGPPGELFF. CDR3 sequence (DNA): TGCAGTGCTAGACGTACGGGGCCCCCCGGGGAGCTGTTTTTT.

This clonotype appeared a few times. The rearrangement joins TRBV28 to TRBJ1-2; TRBD1 might be the D (6 bases). Trimming removed 5 bases at V and 4 bases at J, with 20 bases between. The CDR3 runs to 16 residues. Germline CDR1 reads MDHEN; CDR2 reads SYDVKM. This chain's CDR3 is CASSPQGGAFLYGYTF. CDR3 coding DNA: TGTGCCAGCAGTCCCCAAGGGGGGGCGTTTCTCTATGGCTACACCTTC.

The chain has TRBV6-5 and TRBJ2-2; 8 bases are shared with TRBD1. This CDR3 is built from 15 residues. The V and J ends lost 5 bases and 5 bases, in that order; junction bases with no gene match: 7. Per the germline V gene, CDR1 is MNHEY and CDR2 is SVGAGI. Written as DNA, the CDR3 is TGTGCCAGCAGTCCGTGGACAGGGATTACCGGGGAGCTGTTTTTT. This encodes CASSPWTGITGELFF.

There are a few counts of this clonotype. V usage is TRBV2 and J usage is TRBJ2-2; a possible D gene is TRBD1 (6 bases). Germline CDR1 SNHLY, CDR2 FYNNEI. Trimming removed 1 base from V and 7 bases from J, with 10 bases in between. The length of the CDR3 is 14 residues. CDR3 protein: CASSEGSGHGELFF. The CDR3 nucleotides are TGTGCCAGCAGTGAAGGATCGGGACACGGGGAGCTGTTTTTT.

Only one count was recorded for this clonotype. The chain recombines TRBV5-6 with TRBJ2-2; possibly TRBD1 or TRBD2 for D (5 bases each). From germline, CDR1 is SGHDT and CDR2 YYEEEE. Deletions cut 3 bases from V and 2 bases from J, with 14 bases between. The CDR3 has 16 residues. CDR3 DNA: TGTGCCAGCAGCTCCTGGGGGAGAACAAACACCGGGGAGCTGTTTTTT. Its translation is CASSSWGRTNTGELFF.

This clonotype came up a few times. The chain combines TRBV29-1 with TRBJ2-5; perhaps TRBD2 as D (7 bases). The V end lost 4 bases, the J end lost 5 bases, and 11 bases lay between the germline ends. This CDR3 comprises 12 residues. Germline V gives CDR1 SQVTM, CDR2 ANQGSEA. CDR3 in amino acids: CSVVGGDETQYF. The CDR3, as DNA: TGCAGCGTTGTAGGGGGGGACGAGACCCAGTACTTC. The full variable domain, completed using reference TRBV29-1 and TRBJ2-5, is SAVISQKPSRDICQRGTSLTIQCQVDSQVTMMFWYRQQPGQSLTLIATANQGSEATYESGFVIDKFPISRPNLTFSTLTVSNMSPEDSSIYLCSVVGGDETQYFGPGTRLLVL.

The chain joins TRBV20-1 to TRBJ2-5; D gene ambiguous. Germline values: CDR1 DFQATT, CDR2 SNEGSKA (reference sequence). The V end was cut by 3 bases, the J end by 5 bases, with 7 bases between. This CDR3 has 11 amino acids. The DNA of the CDR3 is TGCAGTGCTAGGAGGAGTGAGACCCAGTACTTC. Its translation: CSARRSETQYF.

This clonotype was seen many times. This sequence joins TRBV7-6 and TRBJ1-5, with no clear D. Germline CDR1 reads SGHVS; CDR2 reads FNYEAQ. This CDR3 comprises 18 residues. The V end lost 0 bases, the J end lost 4 bases, and 19 bases lay between the germline ends. In DNA form, the CDR3 reads TGTGCCAGCAGCTTAGCAAATGGACGAGGCGGCCCGAATCAGCCCCAGCATTTT. Translated, it gives CASSLANGRGGPNQPQHF. Full variable domain (remainder filled in from reference TRBV7-6 and TRBJ1-5): GAGVSQSPRYKVTKRGQDVALRCDPISGHVSLYWYRQALGQGPEFLTYFNYEAQQDKSGLPNDRFSAERPEGSISTLTIQRTEQRDSAMYRCASSLANGRGGPNQPQHFGDGTRLSIL.

This clonotype was found many times. The chain uses TRBV7-2 and TRBJ2-5; 7 bases agree with TRBD2. J gave up 1 base and V 6 bases, and 5 bases lay outside the gene matches. The CDR3 is 14 amino acids. Germline CDR1 and CDR2: SGHTA and FQGNSA. The CDR3 is CASSTSVFQETQYF. As DNA, the CDR3 is TGTGCCAGCAGTACTAGCGTATTCCAAGAGACCCAGTACTTC. Drawing the rest from reference TRBV7-2 and TRBJ2-5, the complete variable domain is GAGVSQSPSNKVTEKGKDVELRCDPISGHTALYWYRQSLGQGLEFLIYFQGNSAPDKSGLPSDRFSAERTGGSVSTLTIQRTQQEDSAVYLCASSTSVFQETQYFGPGTRLLVL.

The chain links TRBV11-3 to TRBJ2-1; a possible D gene is TRBD2 (6 bases). The CDR3 totals 16 residues. Deletions cut 4 bases from V and 1 base from J, with 14 bases between. CDR1 SGHNT and CDR2 YENEEA come from the germline V gene. The CDR3 reads CASSWAAGASYNEQFF. The CDR3, as DNA: TGTGCCAGCAGCTGGGCAGCGGGTGCTTCCTACAATGAGCAGTTCTTC.

J is TRBJ2-7 and V is TRBV7-2, with D possibly being TRBD2 (5 bases). Germline values: CDR1 SGHTA, CDR2 FQGNSA. The CDR3 length is 15 residues. The V end lost 6 bases, the J end lost 0 bases, and 15 bases lay between the germline ends. Here the CDR3 reads CASSPGLEISYEQYV. The CDR3 nucleotides read TGTGCCAGCAGTCCTGGACTGGAGATCTCCTACGAGCAGTACGTC.

This clonotype has only a few counts. V usage is TRBV7-2 and J usage is TRBJ2-1, with TRBD2 as a possible D gene (5 bases). Germline V gives CDR1 SGHTA, CDR2 FQGNSA. CDR3 size: 15 residues. The V gene lost 2 bases and the J gene lost 2 bases, with 10 bases spanning the gap. The CDR3 loop is CASSLPGNTYNEQFF. In DNA form, the CDR3 reads TGTGCCAGCAGCTTACCCGGGAATACCTACAATGAGCAGTTCTTC.

This clonotype was detected ten times or more. This rearrangement joins TRBV7-2 to TRBJ2-5, with D tentatively TRBD2 (6 bases). The V end lost 1 base, the J end lost 2 bases, and 11 bases lay between the germline ends. The CDR3 runs to 15 residues. The germline gives CDR1 SGHTA, CDR2 FQGNSA. The CDR3 protein is CASSLVLASQETQYF. CDR3 nucleotides: TGTGCCAGCAGCTTAGTTCTAGCGTCGCAAGAGACCCAGTACTTC.

V is TRBV6-6 and J is TRBJ2-6, with TRBD2 matching 14 bases. The CDR3 is made up of 18 amino acids. Unmatched junction bases numbered 5, after V lost 7 bases and J lost 0 bases. Germline CDR1 is MNHNY and CDR2 is SVGAGI (reference sequence). The CDR3 sequence: CASTETSGRGSGANVLTF. The CDR3 DNA reads TGTGCCAGCACCGAGACTAGCGGGAGGGGCTCTGGGGCCAACGTCCTGACTTTC.

The genes are TRBV25-1 and TRBJ1-4, with D uncertain. The CDR3 runs 13 residues. Germline loops: CDR1 MGHDK, CDR2 SYGVNS. V dropped 2 bases and J dropped 7 bases, with 8 bases sitting between them. CDR3 in DNA: TGTGCCAGCAGTGAAAGGTCAGGTGAAAAACTGTTTTTT. The encoded protein is CASSERSGEKLFF.

V gene TRBV4-1 combines with J gene TRBJ2-3, with no clear D. This CDR3 is 14 amino acids long. Trimming removed 2 bases at V and 1 base at J, with 7 bases between. Germline V gene lookup returns CDR1 MGHRA and CDR2 YSYEKL. In DNA form, the CDR3 reads TGCGCCAGCAGCCAACCCACAGGCACAGATACGCAGTATTTT. Protein product: CASSQPTGTDTQYF.

This chain joins TRBV28 and TRBJ2-5; TRBD2 is a possible D gene (7 bases). Looked up from germline, CDR1 is MDHEN and CDR2 is SYDVKM. The CDR3 sequence is 15 residues long. V was clipped by 5 bases and J by 5 bases, with 18 bases between them. In DNA, the CDR3 is TGTGCCAGCAGTCCTAACCGGGGGGCGTGGGAGACCCAGTACTTC. Translated, it gives CASSPNRGAWETQYF.

This clonotype turned up a few times. V and J are TRBV4-2 and TRBJ1-1, with no clear D. The CDR3 runs 14 residues. Germline values: CDR1 LGHNA, CDR2 YNFKEQ. V was shortened by 1 base and J by 1 base, with 7 bases between the two germline ends. CDR3 region: CASSQGTANTEAFF. The CDR3 nucleotides are TGTGCCAGCAGCCAAGGGACGGCGAACACTGAAGCTTTCTTT.

The genes are TRBV15 and TRBJ1-2; 7 nucleotides agree with TRBD1. The CDR3 spans 16 residues. V dropped 0 bases and J dropped 4; count of bases not matched to a gene: 8. From germline, CDR1 is LNHNV and CDR2 YYDKDF (reference sequence). CDR3: CATSRDHWDSGYGYTF. The CDR3 region has the DNA TGTGCCACCAGCAGAGATCATTGGGACAGCGGCTATGGCTACACCTTC.

In this sample, this clonotype turned up a few times. This chain joins TRBV4-2 and TRBJ2-7; 8 nucleotides line up with TRBD2. The CDR3 is made up of 15 amino acids. Germline lookup yields CDR1 LGHNA and CDR2 YNFKEQ. The ends lost 3 bases at V and 2 bases at J; junction bases unmatched: 6. The CDR3 protein is CASSQSLAGTYEQYF. The CDR3 DNA is TGTGCCAGCAGCCAGTCTTTAGCGGGAACCTACGAGCAGTACTTC.

The chain has TRBV7-2 and TRBJ2-7; TRBD2 matches 14 bases. From germline, CDR1 is SGHTA and CDR2 FQGNSA. V lost 8 bases, J lost 5 bases, and 2 bases stayed unmatched. The CDR3 has 13 amino acids. The DNA of the CDR3 is TGTGCCAGCGGGACTAGCGGGAGTGACGAGCAGTACTTC. Its protein is CASGTSGSDEQYF.